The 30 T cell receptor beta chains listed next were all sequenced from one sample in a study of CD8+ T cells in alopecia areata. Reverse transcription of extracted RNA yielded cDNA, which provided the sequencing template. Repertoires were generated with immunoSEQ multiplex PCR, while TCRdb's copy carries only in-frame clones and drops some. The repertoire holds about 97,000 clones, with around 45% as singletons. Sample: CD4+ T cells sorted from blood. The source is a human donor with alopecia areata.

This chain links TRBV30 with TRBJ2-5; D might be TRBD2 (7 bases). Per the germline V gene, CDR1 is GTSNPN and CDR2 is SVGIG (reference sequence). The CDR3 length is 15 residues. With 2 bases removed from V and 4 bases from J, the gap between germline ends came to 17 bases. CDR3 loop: CAWSRRGGRGETQYF. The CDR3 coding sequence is TGTGCCTGGAGTAGGAGGGGGGGCCGGGGAGAGACCCAGTACTTC.

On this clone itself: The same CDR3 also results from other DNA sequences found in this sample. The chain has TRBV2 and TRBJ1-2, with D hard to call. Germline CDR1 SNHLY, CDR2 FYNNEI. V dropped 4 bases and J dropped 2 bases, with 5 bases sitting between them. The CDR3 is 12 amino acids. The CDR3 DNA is TGTGCCAGCAGTGCGGTGAACTATGGCTACACCTTC. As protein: CASSAVNYGYTF.

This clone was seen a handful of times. The chain's CDR3 is CASSQATGKNIQYF. CDR3 DNA sequence: TGTGCCAGCAGCCAGGCGACAGGGAAAAACATTCAGTACTTC. This sequence joins TRBV7-9 and TRBJ2-4; TRBD1 aligns across 7 bases. Germline CDR1 SEHNR, CDR2 FQNEAQ (reference sequence). This CDR3 region has 14 residues. V dropped 5 bases and J dropped 4; count of bases not matched to a gene: 5.

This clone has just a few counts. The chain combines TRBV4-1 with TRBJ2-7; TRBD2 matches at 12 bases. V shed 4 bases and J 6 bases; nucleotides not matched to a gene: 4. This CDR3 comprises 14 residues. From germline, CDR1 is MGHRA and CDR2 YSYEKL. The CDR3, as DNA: TGCGCCAGCAGCCGACTAGCGGGAGTTGGCGAGCAGTACTTC. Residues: CASSRLAGVGEQYF.

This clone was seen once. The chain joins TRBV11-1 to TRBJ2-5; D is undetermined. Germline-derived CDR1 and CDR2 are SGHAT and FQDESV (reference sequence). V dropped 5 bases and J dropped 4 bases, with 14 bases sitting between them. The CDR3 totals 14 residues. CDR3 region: CASSRRDSVETQYF. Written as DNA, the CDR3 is TGTGCCAGCAGCCGAAGAGACTCCGTAGAGACCCAGTACTTC.

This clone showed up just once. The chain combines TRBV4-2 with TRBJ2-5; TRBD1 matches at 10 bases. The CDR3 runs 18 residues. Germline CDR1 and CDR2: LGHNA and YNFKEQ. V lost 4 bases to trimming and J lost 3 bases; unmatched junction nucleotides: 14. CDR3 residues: CASSPKPSTGTGEETQYF. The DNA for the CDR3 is TGTGCCAGCAGCCCTAAACCATCAACCGGGACAGGGGAAGAGACCCAGTACTTC.

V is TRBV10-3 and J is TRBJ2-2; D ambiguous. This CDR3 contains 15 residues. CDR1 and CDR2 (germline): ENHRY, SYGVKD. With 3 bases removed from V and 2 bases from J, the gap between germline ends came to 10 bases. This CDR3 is CAISDNTGNTGELFF. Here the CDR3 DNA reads TGTGCCATCAGTGACAACACGGGTAACACCGGGGAGCTGTTTTTT.

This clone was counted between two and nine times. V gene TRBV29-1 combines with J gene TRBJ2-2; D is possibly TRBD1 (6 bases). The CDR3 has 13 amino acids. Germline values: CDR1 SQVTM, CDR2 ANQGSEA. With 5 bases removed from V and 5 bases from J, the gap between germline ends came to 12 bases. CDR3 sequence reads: CSVKQGGTGELFF. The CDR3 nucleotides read TGCAGCGTTAAACAGGGTGGTACCGGGGAGCTGTTTTTT.

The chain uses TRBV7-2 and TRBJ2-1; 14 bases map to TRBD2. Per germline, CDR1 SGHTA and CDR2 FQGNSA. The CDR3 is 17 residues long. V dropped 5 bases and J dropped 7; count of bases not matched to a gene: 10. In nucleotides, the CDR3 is TGTGCCAGCAGCCCCACCGGGACTAGCGGGGGTAGGAATGAGCAGTTCTTC. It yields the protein CASSPTGTSGGRNEQFF.

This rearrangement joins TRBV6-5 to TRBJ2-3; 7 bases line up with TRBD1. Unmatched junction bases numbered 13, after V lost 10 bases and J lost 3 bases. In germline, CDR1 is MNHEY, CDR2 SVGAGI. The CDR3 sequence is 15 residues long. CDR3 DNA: TGTGCCATCAGAGCTGACAGGGCCGGGACAGATACGCAGTATTTT. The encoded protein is CAIRADRAGTDTQYF.

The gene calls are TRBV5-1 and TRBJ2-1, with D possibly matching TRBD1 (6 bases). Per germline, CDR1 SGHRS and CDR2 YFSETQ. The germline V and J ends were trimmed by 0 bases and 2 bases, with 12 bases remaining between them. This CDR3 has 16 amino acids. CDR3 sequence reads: CASSLDVGAAYNEQFF. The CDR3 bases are TGCGCCAGCAGCTTGGATGTGGGGGCCGCCTACAATGAGCAGTTCTTC.

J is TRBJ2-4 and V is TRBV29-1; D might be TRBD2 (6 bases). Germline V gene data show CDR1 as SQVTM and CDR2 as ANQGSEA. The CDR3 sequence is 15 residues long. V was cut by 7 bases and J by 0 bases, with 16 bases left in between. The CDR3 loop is CSASLASLAKNIQYF. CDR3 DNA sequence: TGCAGCGCCTCCCTAGCGTCACTAGCCAAAAACATTCAGTACTTC. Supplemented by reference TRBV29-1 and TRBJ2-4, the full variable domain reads SAVISQKPSRDICQRGTSLTIQCQVDSQVTMMFWYRQQPGQSLTLIATANQGSEATYESGFVIDKFPISRPNLTFSTLTVSNMSPEDSSIYLCSASLASLAKNIQYFGAGTRLSVL.

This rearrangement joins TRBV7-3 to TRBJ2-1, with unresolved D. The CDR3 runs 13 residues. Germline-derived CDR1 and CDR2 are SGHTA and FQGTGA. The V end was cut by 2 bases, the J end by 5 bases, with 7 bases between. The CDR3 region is CASSLSNNNEQFF. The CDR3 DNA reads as TGTGCCAGCAGCTTATCCAATAACAATGAGCAGTTCTTC.

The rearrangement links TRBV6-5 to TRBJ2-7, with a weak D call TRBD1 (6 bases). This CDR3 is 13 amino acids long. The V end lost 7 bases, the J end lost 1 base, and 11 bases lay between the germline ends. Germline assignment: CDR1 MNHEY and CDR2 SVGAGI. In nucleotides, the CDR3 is TGTGCCAGCACAGGGGCGCTTTCCTACGAGCAGTACTTC. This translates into CASTGALSYEQYF.

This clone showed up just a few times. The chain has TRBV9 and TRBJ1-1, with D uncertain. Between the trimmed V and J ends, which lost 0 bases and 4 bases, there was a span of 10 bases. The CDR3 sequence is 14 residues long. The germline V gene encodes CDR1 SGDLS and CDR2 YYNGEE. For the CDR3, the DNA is TGTGCCAGCAGCGTAGATTGGGGAGGCACTGAAGCTTTCTTT. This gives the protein CASSVDWGGTEAFF. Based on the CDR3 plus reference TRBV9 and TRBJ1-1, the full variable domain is DSGVTQTPKHLITATGQRVTLRCSPRSGDLSVYWYQQSLDQGLQFLIQYYNGEERAKGNILERFSAQQFPDLHSELNLSSLELGDSALYFCASSVDWGGTEAFFGQGTRLTVV.

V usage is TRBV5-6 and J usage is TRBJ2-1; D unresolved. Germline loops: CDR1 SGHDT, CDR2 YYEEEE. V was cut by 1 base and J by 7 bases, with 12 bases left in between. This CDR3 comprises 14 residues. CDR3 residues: CASSLRTSRNEQFF. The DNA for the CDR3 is TGTGCCAGCAGCTTGAGAACCTCTAGAAATGAGCAGTTCTTC.

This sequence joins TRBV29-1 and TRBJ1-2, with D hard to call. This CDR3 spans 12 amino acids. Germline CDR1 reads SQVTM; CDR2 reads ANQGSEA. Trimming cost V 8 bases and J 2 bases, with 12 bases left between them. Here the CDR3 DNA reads TGCAGCTCGGGCCCACAGAACTATGGCTACACCTTC. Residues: CSSGPQNYGYTF. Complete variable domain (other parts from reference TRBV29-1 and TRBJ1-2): SAVISQKPSRDICQRGTSLTIQCQVDSQVTMMFWYRQQPGQSLTLIATANQGSEATYESGFVIDKFPISRPNLTFSTLTVSNMSPEDSSIYLCSSGPQNYGYTFGSGTRLTVV.

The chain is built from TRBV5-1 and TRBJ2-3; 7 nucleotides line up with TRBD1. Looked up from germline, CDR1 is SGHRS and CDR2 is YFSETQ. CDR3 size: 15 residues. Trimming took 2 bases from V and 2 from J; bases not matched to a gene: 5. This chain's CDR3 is CASSLEDRDTDTQYF. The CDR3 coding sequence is TGCGCCAGCAGCTTAGAAGACAGGGACACAGATACGCAGTATTTT.

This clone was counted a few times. CDR3 sequence reads: CASSPGLEVNEQFF. The CDR3 bases are TGCGCCAGCAGCCCCGGACTGGAGGTCAATGAGCAGTTCTTC. V usage is TRBV4-1 and J usage is TRBJ2-1; perhaps TRBD2 as D (5 bases). The CDR3 consists of 14 residues. Trimming removed 4 bases at V and 6 bases at J, with 13 bases between. CDR1 MGHRA and CDR2 YSYEKL come from the germline V gene.

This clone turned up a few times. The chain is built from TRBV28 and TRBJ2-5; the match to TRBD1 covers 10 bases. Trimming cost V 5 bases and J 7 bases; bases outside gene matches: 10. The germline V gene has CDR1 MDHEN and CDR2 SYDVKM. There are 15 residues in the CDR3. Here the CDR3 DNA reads TGTGCCAGCAGTCCGCAGACAGGGGGCGCGGGGACCCAGTACTTC. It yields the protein CASSPQTGGAGTQYF.

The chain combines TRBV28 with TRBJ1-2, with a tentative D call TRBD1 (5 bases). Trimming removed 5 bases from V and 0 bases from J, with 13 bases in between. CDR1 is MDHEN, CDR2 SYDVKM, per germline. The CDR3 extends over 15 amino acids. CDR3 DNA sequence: TGTGCCAGCAGTATTGGGACGGCTACTAACTATGGCTACACCTTC. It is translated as CASSIGTATNYGYTF.

The CDR3 sequence: CASSIRTSGRNEQFF. CDR3 in DNA: TGTGCCAGCAGCATACGGACTAGCGGGAGGAATGAGCAGTTCTTC. The chain couples TRBV4-2 to TRBJ2-1; 14 nucleotides align to TRBD2. The germline CDR1 and CDR2 sequences are LGHNA and YNFKEQ. The CDR3 is 15 residues long. Trimming removed 5 bases from V and 7 bases from J; junction bases left unmatched: 4.

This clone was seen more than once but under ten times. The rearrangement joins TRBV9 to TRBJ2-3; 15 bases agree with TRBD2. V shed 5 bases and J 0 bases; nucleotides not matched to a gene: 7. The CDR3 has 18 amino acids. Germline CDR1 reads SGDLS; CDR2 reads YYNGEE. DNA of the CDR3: TGTGCCAGCAGTATCGGGACTAGCGGGAGGACTAGCACAGATACGCAGTATTTT. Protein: CASSIGTSGRTSTDTQYF.

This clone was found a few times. The CDR3 region has the DNA TGTGCCAGTATCTTCCGGGAGGGTATTGGTGATCCGTTCTTC. Its protein product is CASIFREGIGDPFF. The rearrangement links TRBV19 to TRBJ2-1; TRBD2 matches at 8 bases. The germline V gene has CDR1 LNHDA and CDR2 SQIVND (reference sequence). V shed 7 bases and J 15 bases; nucleotides not matched to a gene: 17. The CDR3 sequence is 14 residues long.

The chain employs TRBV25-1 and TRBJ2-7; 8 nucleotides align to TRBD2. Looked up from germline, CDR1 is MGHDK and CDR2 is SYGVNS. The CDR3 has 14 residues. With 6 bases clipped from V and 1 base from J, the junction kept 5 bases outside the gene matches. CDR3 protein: CASRREGESYEQYF. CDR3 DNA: TGTGCCAGCAGACGGGAGGGGGAATCCTACGAGCAGTACTTC.

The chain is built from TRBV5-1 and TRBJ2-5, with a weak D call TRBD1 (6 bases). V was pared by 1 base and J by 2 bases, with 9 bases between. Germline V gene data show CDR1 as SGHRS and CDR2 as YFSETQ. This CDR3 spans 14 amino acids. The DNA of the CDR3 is TGCGCCAGCAGCTTGCCAGGGGATCAAGAGACCCAGTACTTC. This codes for CASSLPGDQETQYF.

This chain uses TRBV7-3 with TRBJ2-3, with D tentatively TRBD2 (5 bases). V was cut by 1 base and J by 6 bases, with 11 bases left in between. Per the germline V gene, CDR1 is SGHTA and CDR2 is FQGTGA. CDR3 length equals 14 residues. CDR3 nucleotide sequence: TGTGCCAGCAGCTTAAGCGGGTCCGCGGATACGCAGTATTTT. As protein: CASSLSGSADTQYF.

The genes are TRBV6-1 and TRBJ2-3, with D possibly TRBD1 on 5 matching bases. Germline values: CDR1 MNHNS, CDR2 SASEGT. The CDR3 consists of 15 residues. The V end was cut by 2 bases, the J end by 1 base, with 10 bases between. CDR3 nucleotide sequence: TGTGCCAGCAGTGAACAGGGATGGGGCACAGATACGCAGTATTTT. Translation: CASSEQGWGTDTQYF.

CDR3 in DNA: TGCGCCAGCAGCCAAGATCAAAGACAGCTCTACGAGCAGTACTTC. Its protein is CASSQDQRQLYEQYF. The J gene is TRBJ2-7, the V gene TRBV4-1; maybe TRBD1 (5 bases). This CDR3 contains 15 residues. V lost 0 bases and J 3 bases, leaving 12 bases between the germline ends. In germline, CDR1 is MGHRA, CDR2 YSYEKL.

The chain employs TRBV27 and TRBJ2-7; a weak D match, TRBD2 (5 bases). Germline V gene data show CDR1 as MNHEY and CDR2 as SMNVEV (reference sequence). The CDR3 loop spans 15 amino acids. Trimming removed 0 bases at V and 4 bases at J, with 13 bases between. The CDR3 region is CASSLSGPRTYEQYF. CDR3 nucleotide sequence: TGTGCCAGCAGTTTATCCGGGCCGAGGACTTACGAGCAGTACTTC.